This is a list of T cell receptor beta chains from one sample in a study of T cell responses to AZD1222 COVID-19 vaccine. The assay was immunoSEQ multiplex PCR, and TCRdb's table has in-frame clones only and misses some. The sample contains about 120,000 clones, 85% to 90% of which appear only once. The specimen comprised peripheral blood, sampled on day 0 of AZD1222 vaccination. The receptors come from an adult in good health. CDR3s include the opening cysteine and the closing phenylalanine or tryptophan. D genes are given only for firm matches. The size of a clone is reported for some rows only, either as once, few or many, or as a class for expanded clones.

few | TRBD2 | TRBJ2-1 | TRBV29-1 | CSVAGLLAGSSYNEQFF | TGCAGCGTTGCCGGGCTACTAGCGGGGAGTTCCTACAATGAGCAGTTCTTC
NA | TRBD2 | TRBJ2-2 | TRBV9 | CASSVASGRAMTGELFF | TGTGCCAGCAGCGTCGCTAGCGGGAGGGCGATGACCGGGGAGCTGTTTTTT
NA | NA | TRBJ2-1 | TRBV19 | CASSNRYNNEQFF | TGTGCCAGTAGTAACCGATATAACAATGAGCAGTTCTTC
NA | NA | TRBJ2-1 | TRBV21-1 | CASTGAKGELEQFF | TGTGCCAGCACCGGGGCTAAAGGGGAGCTTGAGCAGTTCTTC
NA | NA | TRBJ2-7 | TRBV5-5 | CASSLWTGGYEQYF | TGTGCCAGCAGCTTGTGGACCGGAGGATACGAGCAGTACTTC
few | NA | TRBJ2-3 | TRBV20-1 | CSASPGLQGFTDTQYF | TGCAGTGCTAGTCCGGGTCTACAGGGATTCACAGATACGCAGTATTTT
NA | TRBD2 | TRBJ2-5 | TRBV10-3 | CAIWGGVAQETQYF | TGTGCCATCTGGGGAGGGGTGGCCCAAGAGACCCAGTACTTC
NA | NA | TRBJ1-5 | TRBV3-1/TRBV3-2 | CASSGSNQPQHF | TGTGCCAGCAGTGGTAGCAATCAGCCCCAGCATTTT
NA | TRBD1 | TRBJ1-1 | TRBV7-6 | CASSFRRQGVTEAFF | TGTGCCAGCAGCTTCAGGAGACAGGGAGTCACTGAAGCTTTCTTT
NA | TRBD1 | TRBJ2-7 | TRBV5-5 | CASSREGTGLSYEQYF | TGTGCCAGCAGCCGTGAGGGGACAGGGTTATCCTACGAGCAGTACTTC
NA | TRBD1 | TRBJ1-2 | TRBV5-4 | CASSTRQGGDTYGYTF | TGTGCCAGCAGCACCCGACAGGGTGGCGATACTTATGGCTACACCTTC
NA | TRBD1 | TRBJ1-2 | TRBV25-1 | CASSELGPGQGSYGYTF | TGTGCCAGCAGTGAATTAGGACCGGGACAGGGGTCCTATGGCTACACCTTC
NA | NA | TRBJ1-2 | TRBV3-1/TRBV3-2 | CASSPIFTESYGYTF | TGTGCCAGCAGCCCTATCTTCACGGAATCCTATGGCTACACCTTC
NA | NA | TRBJ2-7 | TRBV5-1 | CASSSFRGDEQYF | TGCGCCAGCAGCTCTTTCAGGGGGGACGAGCAGTACTTC
NA | NA | TRBJ1-5 | TRBV19 | CASSIAGFNQPQHF | TGTGCCAGTAGTATTGCGGGGTTCAATCAGCCCCAGCATTTT
NA | TRBD1 | TRBJ2-1 | TRBV10-3 | CALGDRKKGNEQFF | TGTGCCCTAGGGGACAGGAAAAAGGGCAATGAGCAGTTCTTC
NA | NA | TRBJ2-6 | TRBV19 | CASRFQEAGANVLTF | TGTGCCAGTAGGTTCCAGGAAGCCGGGGCCAACGTCCTGACTTTC
NA | NA | TRBJ1-2 | TRBV9 | CASSVVSSVDGYTF | TGTGCCAGCAGCGTAGTCAGCTCGGTGGATGGCTACACCTTC
NA | TRBD1 | TRBJ2-5 | TRBV7-8 | CASSMTGTGETQYF | TGTGCCAGCAGCATGACCGGGACAGGGGAGACCCAGTACTTC
NA | NA | TRBJ1-1 | TRBV28 | CASSFPLGARLGMNTEAFF | TGTGCCAGCAGTTTCCCCCTGGGGGCGCGTTTAGGCATGAACACTGAAGCTTTCTTT
NA | NA | TRBJ2-5 | TRBV27 | CASSKKGREYQETQYF | TGTGCCAGCAGTAAAAAGGGGAGAGAATACCAAGAGACCCAGTACTTC
NA | NA | TRBJ1-3 | TRBV2 | CASSERGRNTIYF | TGTGCCAGCAGTGAACGAGGGAGAAACACCATATATTTT
NA | TRBD2 | TRBJ2-1 | TRBV27 | CASSLFNRGLAGGSYNEQFF | TGTGCCAGCAGTTTATTTAATCGCGGACTAGCGGGGGGCTCCTACAATGAGCAGTTCTTC
NA | NA | TRBJ2-1 | TRBV24-1 | CATNSGSPYNEQFF | TGTGCCACAAATAGCGGAAGCCCCTACAATGAGCAGTTCTTC
NA | NA | TRBJ1-2 | TRBV12-3/TRBV12-4 | CASSFPANSYTF | TGTGCCAGCAGTTTCCCCGCAAATAGCTACACCTTC
NA | TRBD1 | TRBJ2-5 | TRBV5-6 | CASSLGHRGETQYF | TGTGCCAGCAGCTTGGGGCACAGGGGAGAGACCCAGTACTTC
NA | TRBD1 | TRBJ1-2 | TRBV3-1/TRBV3-2 | CASSQVDRLYGYTF | TGTGCCAGCAGCCAAGTGGACAGGCTCTATGGCTACACCTTC
NA | NA | TRBJ2-7 | TRBV28 | CATAGTGTPGAHEQYF | TGTGCCACCGCCGGGACGGGGACGCCGGGAGCCCACGAGCAGTACTTC
once | NA | TRBJ2-1 | TRBV5-4 | CASSLVREQFF | TGTGCCAGCAGCTTGGTAAGAGAGCAGTTCTTC
NA | NA | TRBJ2-4 | TRBV30 | CAWSRGSIGSQYF | TGTGCCTGGAGTAGAGGGTCCATCGGATCTCAGTACTTC
few | TRBD2 | TRBJ2-1 | TRBV5-1 | CASSLTSESSYNEQFF | TGCGCCAGCAGCTTGACTAGCGAGAGCTCCTACAATGAGCAGTTCTTC
NA | NA | TRBJ1-5 | TRBV7-6 | CASSLEAGDPYSNQPQHF | TGTGCCAGCAGCTTAGAGGCAGGGGACCCCTATAGCAATCAGCCCCAGCATTTT
NA | TRBD1 | TRBJ1-2 | TRBV5-1 | CASRLDRAYGYTF | TGCGCCAGCAGATTGGACAGGGCATATGGCTACACCTTC
NA | NA | TRBJ2-1 | TRBV6-5 | CASNKLGQYNEQFF | TGTGCCAGCAACAAGTTGGGGCAATACAATGAGCAGTTCTTC
NA | NA | TRBJ2-2 | TRBV4-1 | CASSQDRPGSGELFF | TGCGCCAGCAGCCAAGATCGTCCGGGATCCGGGGAGCTGTTTTTT
once | TRBD2 | TRBJ2-7 | TRBV6-6 | CASSYPSGTVDEQYF | TGTGCCAGCAGTTACCCTAGCGGGACTGTCGACGAGCAGTACTTC
NA | NA | TRBJ1-2 | TRBV30 | CAWRADLGYGYTF | TGTGCCTGGAGGGCAGACCTGGGCTATGGCTACACCTTC
NA | TRBD1 | TRBJ1-2 | TRBV11-1 | CASSLAPGGYYGYTF | TGTGCCAGCAGCCTAGCCCCAGGGGGCTACTATGGCTACACCTTC
NA | TRBD1 | TRBJ1-1 | TRBV7-2 | CASSLKAGGTEAFF | TGTGCCAGCAGCTTGAAGGCAGGGGGGACTGAAGCTTTCTTT
few | NA | TRBJ1-2 | TRBV5-1 | CASSKQGDYGYTF | TGCGCCAGCAGCAAACAGGGAGACTATGGCTACACCTTC
NA | NA | TRBJ1-4 | TRBV14 | CASSQSEGWWPNEKLFF | TGTGCCAGCAGCCAAAGCGAGGGTTGGTGGCCTAATGAAAAACTGTTTTTT
NA | NA | TRBJ2-5 | TRBV9 | CASSDGRRAGSMETQYF | TGTGCCAGCAGCGACGGGCGTAGGGCAGGGTCAATGGAGACCCAGTACTTC
NA | NA | TRBJ2-6 | TRBV28 | CASRGRHSGANVLTF | TGTGCCAGCAGAGGCCGACACTCTGGGGCCAACGTCCTGACTTTC
NA | NA | TRBJ1-2 | TRBV28 | CASSLLGVHYGYTF | TGTGCCAGCAGTTTACTAGGGGTGCACTATGGCTACACCTTC